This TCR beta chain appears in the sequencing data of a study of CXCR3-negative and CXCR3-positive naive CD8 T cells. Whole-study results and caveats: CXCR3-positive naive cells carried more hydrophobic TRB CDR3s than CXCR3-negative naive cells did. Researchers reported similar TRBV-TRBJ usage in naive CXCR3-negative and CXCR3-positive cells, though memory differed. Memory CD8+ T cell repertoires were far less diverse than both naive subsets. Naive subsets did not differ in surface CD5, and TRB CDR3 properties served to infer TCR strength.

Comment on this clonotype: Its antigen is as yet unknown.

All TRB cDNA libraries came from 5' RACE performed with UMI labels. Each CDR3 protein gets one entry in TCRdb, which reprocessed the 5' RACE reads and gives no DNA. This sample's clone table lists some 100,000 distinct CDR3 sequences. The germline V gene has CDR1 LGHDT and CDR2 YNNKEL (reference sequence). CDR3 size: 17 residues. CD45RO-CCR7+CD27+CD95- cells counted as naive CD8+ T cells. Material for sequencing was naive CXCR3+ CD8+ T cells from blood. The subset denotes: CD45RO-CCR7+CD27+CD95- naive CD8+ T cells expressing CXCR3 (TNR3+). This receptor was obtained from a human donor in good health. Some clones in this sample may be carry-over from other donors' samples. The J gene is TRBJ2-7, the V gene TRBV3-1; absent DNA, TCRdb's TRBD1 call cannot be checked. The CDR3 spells CASSHGTGPLGTYEQYF.